This T cell receptor beta chain emerged from a study of T cell repertoires in ileal Crohn's disease. Noted time point: neoterminal ileum biopsy at postoperative endoscopy, about 6 months after surgery. Germline V gene lookup returns CDR1 MNHEY and CDR2 SVGAGI. V lost 6 bases and J lost 4, with 18 bases in between. The CDR3 has 15 amino acids. Profiling relied on immunoSEQ multiplex PCR, and the TCRdb table lists in-frame clones only, not all of them. The sample includes about 62,000 clones, roughly nine tenths of them seen just once. The sequence was collected from an adult with Crohn's disease. The sample taken for sequencing was ileal tissue. The rearrangement joins TRBV6-5 to TRBJ1-2, with D possibly being TRBD1 (5 bases). Written as DNA, the CDR3 is TGTGCCAGCAGCCCGCGGCAACAGGAGCCCTATGGCTACACCTTC. It is translated as CASSPRQQEPYGYTF.